This is a list of T cell receptor beta chains from one sample in a study of CD8 T cells in Susac syndrome. TCRdb independently ran MiXCR on the immunoSEQ multiplex PCR reads; one entry per CDR3 protein. The table lists about 120,000 distinct CDR3 sequences, over 95% of them singletons. Sequencing was carried out using CD4+ T cells from PBMCs. The receptors originated from a human donor with Susac syndrome. Each CDR3 is given without its conserved first and last residue.

CDR3aa: ATSTGVRETQY
v_gene: TRBV15
j_gene: TRBJ2-5

CDR3aa: SASDHGTANTGELF
v_gene: TRBV20-1
j_gene: TRBJ2-2

CDR3aa: ASSPPQTGGGYNEQF
v_gene: TRBV7-9
j_gene: TRBJ2-1

CDR3aa: ASSQEGRTDTQY
v_gene: TRBV3-1
j_gene: TRBJ2-3

CDR3aa: ASKRHRGQEEQY
v_gene: TRBV6-2/TRBV6-3
j_gene: TRBJ2-7

CDR3aa: ASSLGGPSSNQPQH
v_gene: TRBV27
j_gene: TRBJ1-5

CDR3aa: SVLRGVTEAF
v_gene: TRBV29-1
j_gene: TRBJ1-1

CDR3aa: ASSSGTSGRKSWEQY
v_gene: TRBV7-9
j_gene: TRBJ2-7

CDR3aa: SGAGTGGYGYT
v_gene: TRBV29-1
j_gene: TRBJ1-2

CDR3aa: ASRIPGQSSYEQY
v_gene: TRBV10-2
j_gene: TRBJ2-7

CDR3aa: ASRLQTYGYT
v_gene: TRBV12-3/TRBV12-4
j_gene: TRBJ1-2

CDR3aa: AISAAGGGGELF
v_gene: TRBV10-3
j_gene: TRBJ2-2

CDR3aa: ASRKDREVNQPQH
v_gene: TRBV27
j_gene: TRBJ1-5

CDR3aa: ASSQLIQETQY
v_gene: TRBV3-1
j_gene: TRBJ2-5

CDR3aa: ASTSGGHTTEAF
v_gene: TRBV27
j_gene: TRBJ1-1

CDR3aa: ASSTRGGIETQY
v_gene: TRBV28
j_gene: TRBJ2-5

CDR3aa: ASSLPGTHGEQY
v_gene: TRBV5-1
j_gene: TRBJ2-7

CDR3aa: ASSLDRQYEQY
v_gene: TRBV12-3/TRBV12-4
j_gene: TRBJ2-7

CDR3aa: ASSLVNSYNEQF
v_gene: TRBV11-1
j_gene: TRBJ2-1

CDR3aa: ASSLGRGYKNIQY
v_gene: TRBV7-2
j_gene: TRBJ2-4

CDR3aa: ASQAGGVTYEQY
v_gene: TRBV25-1
j_gene: TRBJ2-7

CDR3aa: ASSQGWRGGNTGELF
v_gene: TRBV7-2
j_gene: TRBJ2-2

CDR3aa: SARTSGRARSSTDTQY
v_gene: TRBV20-1
j_gene: TRBJ2-3

CDR3aa: ASNLNTGELF
v_gene: TRBV14
j_gene: TRBJ2-2

CDR3aa: ASSVDEGEPQH
v_gene: TRBV9
j_gene: TRBJ1-5

CDR3aa: ASSLASWDGELF
v_gene: TRBV7-2
j_gene: TRBJ2-2

CDR3aa: ASSWTRSSYNEQF
v_gene: TRBV5-1
j_gene: TRBJ2-1

CDR3aa: ASNSGANVLT
v_gene: TRBV5-6
j_gene: TRBJ2-6

CDR3aa: SARGNARDNQPQH
v_gene: TRBV20-1
j_gene: TRBJ1-5

CDR3aa: ASSPLLQAYGYT
v_gene: TRBV7-9
j_gene: TRBJ1-2

CDR3aa: ASSDLMSGETYGYT
v_gene: TRBV6-2/TRBV6-3
j_gene: TRBJ1-2

CDR3aa: ASSPGTGGYEQY
v_gene: TRBV18
j_gene: TRBJ2-7

CDR3aa: ASSEFGSGPTDTQY
v_gene: TRBV25-1
j_gene: TRBJ2-3

CDR3aa: ASSNSYGYT
v_gene: TRBV5-4
j_gene: TRBJ1-2

CDR3aa: SVEGLSDINYGYT
v_gene: TRBV29-1
j_gene: TRBJ1-2

CDR3aa: ASSSPQGSNTGELF
v_gene: TRBV5-4
j_gene: TRBJ2-2

CDR3aa: ASSKTGAGYT
v_gene: TRBV7-9
j_gene: TRBJ1-2

CDR3aa: ASSQGTPAWGNIQY
v_gene: TRBV3-1
j_gene: TRBJ2-4

CDR3aa: ATSRDSYGYT
v_gene: TRBV15
j_gene: TRBJ1-2

CDR3aa: ASSPASTDTQY
v_gene: TRBV18
j_gene: TRBJ2-3

CDR3aa: ASSSSTKETQY
v_gene: TRBV5-4
j_gene: TRBJ2-5

CDR3aa: SVEDPIGVLPYEQY
v_gene: TRBV29-1
j_gene: TRBJ2-7

CDR3aa: SVNQPQH
v_gene: TRBV29-1
j_gene: TRBJ1-5

CDR3aa: ASSVGGSSTDTQY
v_gene: TRBV9
j_gene: TRBJ2-3

CDR3aa: ASSSTSGRAQQF
v_gene: TRBV5-4
j_gene: TRBJ2-1